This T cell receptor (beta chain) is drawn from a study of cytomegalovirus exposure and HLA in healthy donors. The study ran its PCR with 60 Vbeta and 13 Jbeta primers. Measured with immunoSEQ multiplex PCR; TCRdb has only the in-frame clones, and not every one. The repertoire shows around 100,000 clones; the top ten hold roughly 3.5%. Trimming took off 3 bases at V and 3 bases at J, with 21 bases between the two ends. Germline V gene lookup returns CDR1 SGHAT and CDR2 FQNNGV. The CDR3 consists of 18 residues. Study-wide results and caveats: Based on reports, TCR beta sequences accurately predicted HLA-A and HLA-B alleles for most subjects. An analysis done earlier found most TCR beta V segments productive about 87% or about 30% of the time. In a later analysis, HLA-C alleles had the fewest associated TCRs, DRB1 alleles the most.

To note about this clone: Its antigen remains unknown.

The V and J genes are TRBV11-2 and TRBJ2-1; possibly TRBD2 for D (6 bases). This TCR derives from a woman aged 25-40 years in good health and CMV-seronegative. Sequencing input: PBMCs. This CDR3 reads CASSFRRGASENYNEQFF. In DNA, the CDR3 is TGTGCCAGCAGCTTCAGGCGAGGGGCTAGCGAAAACTACAATGAGCAGTTCTTC.